The 5 T cell receptor beta chains below all came from one sample that was sequenced in a study of OX40 agonist ivuxolimab in advanced cancers. Libraries were constructed by the immunoSEQ multiplex PCR assay. What TCRdb holds here is the immuneACCESS table cut down to in-frame rearrangements. Part of the clones is not present; checked against another copy, under half of the missing clones reflect an unresolved V gene, and the others are unexplained. The sample profile shows tens of thousands of clones; 85% to 90% of them were found once. The ten largest make up approximately 2% of the sample. This specimen was CD4+ or CD8+ T cells sorted from blood, taken in a trial of the OX40 agonist ivuxolimab. These receptors all stem from an adult with an advanced solid tumor such as melanoma, head and neck, liver or kidney cancer.

V usage is TRBV11-3 and J usage is TRBJ2-7, with D possibly matching TRBD1 (5 bases). V was cut by 2 bases and J by 1 base, with 9 bases left in between. Germline-derived CDR1 and CDR2 are SGHNT and YENEEA. This CDR3 has 14 amino acids. The CDR3 nucleotides read TGTGCCAGCAGCTTATCGACAGATTCCTACGAGCAGTACTTC. Translating it yields CASSLSTDSYEQYF.

In this sample, this clone turned up once. CDR3 loop: CASRAAGGQSGEQFF. The DNA of the CDR3 is TGTGCCAGCAGGGCAGCGGGGGGGCAAAGCGGTGAGCAGTTCTTC. This chain links TRBV2 with TRBJ2-1, with 10 positions matching TRBD2. This CDR3 contains 15 residues. CDR1 and CDR2 (germline): SNHLY, FYNNEI. The junction had 11 bases not matched to a gene; V was cut back by 6 bases and J by 9 bases.

This rearrangement joins TRBV19 to TRBJ1-5; perhaps TRBD1 as D (5 bases). The CDR3 is made up of 14 amino acids. Germline V lookup: CDR1 LNHDA, CDR2 SQIVND (reference sequence). V dropped 6 bases and J dropped 6 bases, with 15 bases sitting between them. Here the CDR3 DNA reads TGTGCCAGTAGGGGGACGGACCGAAGTCAGCCCCAGCATTTT. It codes for CASRGTDRSQPQHF.

The chain links TRBV14 to TRBJ2-1; TRBD2 agrees at 10 bases. After removal of 6 bases from V and 1 base from J, the junction contained 3 bases not matched to a gene. This CDR3 has 15 residues. Germline assignment: CDR1 SGHDN and CDR2 FVKESK. In DNA form, the CDR3 reads TGTGCCAGCAGACTTAGCGGGAGGTCCTACAATGAGCAGTTCTTC. Encoded protein: CASRLSGRSYNEQFF.

The chain employs TRBV11-2 and TRBJ2-2; D possibly corresponds to TRBD1 (6 bases). CDR3 length: 14 residues. CDR1 and CDR2 from the germline V gene are SGHAT and FQNNGV. Trimming removed 5 bases at V and 5 bases at J, with 12 bases between. CDR3 nucleotide sequence: TGTGCCAGCAGCCCCTCAGGGGCTACCGGGGAGCTGTTTTTT. Translation: CASSPSGATGELFF.